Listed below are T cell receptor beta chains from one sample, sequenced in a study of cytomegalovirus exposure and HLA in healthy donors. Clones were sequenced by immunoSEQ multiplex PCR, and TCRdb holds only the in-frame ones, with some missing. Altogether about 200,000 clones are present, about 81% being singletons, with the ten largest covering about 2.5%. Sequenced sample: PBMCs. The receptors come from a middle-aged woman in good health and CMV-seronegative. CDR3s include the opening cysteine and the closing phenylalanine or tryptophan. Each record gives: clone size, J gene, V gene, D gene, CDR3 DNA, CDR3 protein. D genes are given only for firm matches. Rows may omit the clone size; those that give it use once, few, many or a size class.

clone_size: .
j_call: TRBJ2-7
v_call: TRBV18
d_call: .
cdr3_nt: TGTGCCAGCTCACCACCGTCTAGGTACGAGCAGTACTTC
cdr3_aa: CASSPPSRYEQYF

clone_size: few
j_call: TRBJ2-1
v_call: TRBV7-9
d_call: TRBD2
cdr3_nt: TGTGCCAGCAGCCCGCTAGCGGGAGTTGGGAATGAGCAGTTCTTC
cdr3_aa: CASSPLAGVGNEQFF

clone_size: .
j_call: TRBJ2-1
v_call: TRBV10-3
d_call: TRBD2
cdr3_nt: TGTGCCATCAGTTTCATAGCGGGAGAAGGGGAGCAGTTCTTC
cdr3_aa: CAISFIAGEGEQFF

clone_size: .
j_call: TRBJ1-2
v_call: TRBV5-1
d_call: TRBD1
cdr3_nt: TGCGCCAGCAGCTTGGAGGGGACAGGGGGGCTCTATGGCTACACCTTC
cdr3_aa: CASSLEGTGGLYGYTF

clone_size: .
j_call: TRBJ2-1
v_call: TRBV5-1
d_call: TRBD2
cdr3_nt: TGCGCCAGCAGCATCGCGGGGGACTCCTACAATGAGCAGTTCTTC
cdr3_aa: CASSIAGDSYNEQFF

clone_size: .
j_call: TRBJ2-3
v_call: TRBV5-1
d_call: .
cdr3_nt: TGCGCCAGCACCATTCAGGGGCCAATAACAGATACGCAGTATTTT
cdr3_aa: CASTIQGPITDTQYF

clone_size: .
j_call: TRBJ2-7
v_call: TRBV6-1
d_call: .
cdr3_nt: TGTGCCAGCAGCGCCGGGTATTCCTACGAGCAGTACTTC
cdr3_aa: CASSAGYSYEQYF

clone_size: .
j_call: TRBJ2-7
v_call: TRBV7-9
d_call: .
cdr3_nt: TGTGCCAGCAGCTTAGGGTTGCGGGACCCAACCTACGAGCAGTACTTC
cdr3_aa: CASSLGLRDPTYEQYF

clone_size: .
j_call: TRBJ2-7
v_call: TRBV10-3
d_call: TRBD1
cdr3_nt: TGTGCCATCAGTGTGGGACAGGTTGTATCTTACTCCTACGAGCAGTACTTC
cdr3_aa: CAISVGQVVSYSYEQYF

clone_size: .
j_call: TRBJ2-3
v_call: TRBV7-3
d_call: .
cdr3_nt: TGTGCCAGCAGCTCGTTGGCGGGGCGTTCAGATACGCAGTATTTT
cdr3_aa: CASSSLAGRSDTQYF

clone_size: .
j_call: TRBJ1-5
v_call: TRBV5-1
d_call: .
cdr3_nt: TGCGCCAGCAGCGCCAGCCCCTTAGGGGTAATTAGCAATCAGCCCCAGCATTTT
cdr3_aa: CASSASPLGVISNQPQHF

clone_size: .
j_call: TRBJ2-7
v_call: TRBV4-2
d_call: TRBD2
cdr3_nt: TGTGCCAGCAGCGCCCGACTAGCGGGAGGGAAAGAGGGGTCTTACGAGCAGTACTTC
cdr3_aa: CASSARLAGGKEGSYEQYF

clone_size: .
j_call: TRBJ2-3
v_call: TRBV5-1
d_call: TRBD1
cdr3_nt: TGCGCCAGCAGCCGGGACAGGGACACAGATACGCAGTATTTT
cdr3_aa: CASSRDRDTDTQYF

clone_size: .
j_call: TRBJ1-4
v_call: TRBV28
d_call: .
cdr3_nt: TGTGCCAGCTCGAAGACAGGTTTTAATGAAAAACTGTTTTTT
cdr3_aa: CASSKTGFNEKLFF

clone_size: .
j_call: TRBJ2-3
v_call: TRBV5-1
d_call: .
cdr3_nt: TGCGCCAGCAGCTTGATCGGGGTAACAGATACGCAGTATTTT
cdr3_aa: CASSLIGVTDTQYF

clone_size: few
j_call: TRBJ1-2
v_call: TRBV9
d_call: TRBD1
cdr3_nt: TGTGCCAGCTCTGACCTGGGACAGTCATATGGCTACACCTTC
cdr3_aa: CASSDLGQSYGYTF

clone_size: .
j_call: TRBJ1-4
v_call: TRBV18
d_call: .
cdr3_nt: TGTGCCAGCTCACCACCGTCGCCTGGCAATGAAAAACTGTTTTTT
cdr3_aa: CASSPPSPGNEKLFF

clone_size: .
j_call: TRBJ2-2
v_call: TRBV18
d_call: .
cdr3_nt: TGTGCCAGCTTAATAGACAGCCAGAACACCGGGGAGCTGTTTTTT
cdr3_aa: CASLIDSQNTGELFF

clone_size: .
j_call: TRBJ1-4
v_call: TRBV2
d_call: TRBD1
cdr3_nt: TGTGCCAGCAGTGATAGGACAGGGCGCGAAAAACTGTTTTTT
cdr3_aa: CASSDRTGREKLFF

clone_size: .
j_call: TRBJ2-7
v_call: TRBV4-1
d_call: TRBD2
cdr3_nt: TGCGCCAGCAGCCAACCCGGGACTAGTACCTACGAGCAGTACTTC
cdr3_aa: CASSQPGTSTYEQYF